A single sample gave rise to the 12 T cell receptor beta chains below, sequenced in a study of blood T cell repertoires in COVID-19. The data were produced by immunoSEQ multiplex PCR, yet TCRdb's version contains in-frame clones alone and is incomplete. Seen here are approximately 260,000 clones, roughly 84% observed once, and the top ten hold 4%. Sequencing was carried out using peripheral blood. All receptors come from a woman aged 40 to 50 with active or convalescent COVID-19.

In this sample, this clone turned up a few times. The chain recombines TRBV5-5 with TRBJ1-5; TRBD1 might be the D (5 bases). The CDR3 extends over 15 amino acids. The ends were cut back, 4 bases at V and 5 bases at J, with 16 bases in the middle. Germline V CDR1 and CDR2: SGHKS, YYEKEE (reference sequence). The CDR3 DNA reads TGTGCCAGCAGCCGGGAGGGGCACCAGTATCAGCCCCAGCATTTT. It translates to CASSREGHQYQPQHF.

CDR3 DNA: TGTGCCAGTAGTTCTGTAAGGGACAGGGGCACAGATACGCAGTATTTT. Translation: CASSSVRDRGTDTQYF. The J gene is TRBJ2-3, the V gene TRBV19; 9 nucleotides agree with TRBD1. V shed 5 bases, J shed 1 base, and the junction held 7 bases outside the gene matches. Germline CDR1 reads LNHDA; CDR2 reads SQIVND (reference sequence). The CDR3 runs 16 residues.

V and J are TRBV2 and TRBJ2-1; 9 bases are shared with TRBD2. The junction had 9 bases not matched to a gene; V was cut back by 7 bases and J by 5 bases. The CDR3 consists of 15 residues. Germline assignment: CDR1 SNHLY and CDR2 FYNNEI. DNA for the CDR3: TGTGCCAGCACTGCTCAGAGCGGGGGGAACAATGAGCAGTTCTTC. Translated: CASTAQSGGNNEQFF.

This chain joins TRBV30 and TRBJ2-3; TRBD1 is a possible D gene (5 bases). Germline CDR1 and CDR2: GTSNPN and SVGIG (reference sequence). The CDR3 totals 12 residues. V shed 3 bases and J shed 5 bases, with 9 bases lying between them. CDR3 coding DNA: TGTGCCTGGAGACAGGAAATAGATACGCAGTATTTT. This gives the protein CAWRQEIDTQYF.

The chain's CDR3 is CASSQASGSTDTQYF. The CDR3, as DNA: TGTGCCAGCAGCCAGGCTAGCGGTAGCACAGATACGCAGTATTTT. The rearrangement joins TRBV4-2 to TRBJ2-3; 7 nucleotides agree with TRBD2. CDR1 is LGHNA and CDR2 is YNFKEQ in the germline V gene. The CDR3 consists of 15 residues. Trimming took 3 bases from V and 0 from J; bases not matched to a gene: 3.

This clone was counted a few times. J is TRBJ1-1 and V is TRBV2, with D maybe TRBD1 (6 bases). Between the trimmed V and J ends, which lost 3 bases and 3 bases, there was a span of 17 bases. The CDR3 consists of 16 residues. Per germline, CDR1 SNHLY and CDR2 FYNNEI. CDR3 loop: CASSDPREKGDTEAFF. Here the CDR3 DNA reads TGTGCCAGCAGTGATCCCAGGGAAAAGGGGGACACTGAAGCTTTCTTT.

As to this clone: Within the sample, other DNA sequences also encode this same CDR3. V gene TRBV5-1 combines with J gene TRBJ1-1; 8 bases fit TRBD1. V dropped 4 bases and J dropped 5; count of bases not matched to a gene: 7. The CDR3 is made up of 14 amino acids. Germline CDR1 and CDR2: SGHRS and YFSETQ. CDR3 sequence: CASSLRQGNTEAFF. The CDR3 DNA sequence: TGCGCCAGCAGCCTCAGACAGGGGAATACTGAAGCTTTCTTT. Drawing the rest from reference TRBV5-1 and TRBJ1-1, the complete variable domain is KAGVTQTPRYLIKTRGQQVTLSCSPISGHRSVSWYQQTPGQGLQFLFEYFSETQRNKGNFPGRFSGRQFSNSRSEMNVSTLELGDSALYLCASSLRQGNTEAFFGQGTRLTVV.

The rearrangement links TRBV30 to TRBJ2-1; 7 bases are shared with TRBD1. V gave up 2 bases and J gave up 10 bases; unmatched junction bases: 14. Germline-derived CDR1 and CDR2 are GTSNPN and SVGIG (reference sequence). This CDR3 is 15 amino acids long. The CDR3 coding sequence is TGTGCCTGGAGTCCCCTCGGACAGGCCCTTTCCGAGCAGTTCTTC. It encodes CAWSPLGQALSEQFF. Full variable domain (outside the CDR3, taken from reference TRBV30 and TRBJ2-1): SQTIHQWPATLVQPVGSPLSLECTVEGTSNPNLYWYRQAAGRGLQLLFYSVGIGQISSEVPQNLSASRPQDRQFILSSKKLLLSDSGFYLCAWSPLGQALSEQFFGPGTRLTVL.

This chain connects TRBV15 to TRBJ2-5; D gene unclear. Between the trimmed V and J ends, which lost 0 bases and 1 base, there was a span of 9 bases. Germline lookup yields CDR1 LNHNV and CDR2 YYDKDF (reference sequence). The CDR3 extends over 15 amino acids. The DNA of the CDR3 is TGTGCCACCAGCAGAGAGGGCAGATTCCAAGAGACCCAGTACTTC. It yields the protein CATSREGRFQETQYF.

This clone showed up many times. This chain links TRBV13 with TRBJ2-2; TRBD1 aligns across 8 bases. Germline V lookup: CDR1 PRHDT, CDR2 FYEKMQ (reference sequence). The CDR3 totals 16 residues. The trim removed 4 bases at V and 4 bases at J, leaving 8 bases unmatched. The CDR3 DNA is TGTGCCAGCAGCTCGGTAGGACAGGGCCCCACCGGGGAGCTGTTTTTT. Protein sequence: CASSSVGQGPTGELFF.

The chain is built from TRBV7-9 and TRBJ1-1; D perhaps matches TRBD1 (5 bases). Germline V CDR1 and CDR2: SEHNR, FQNEAQ (reference sequence). This CDR3 is 13 amino acids long. With 5 bases removed from V and 7 bases from J, the gap between germline ends came to 14 bases. The CDR3 loop reads CASSPMGGIEAFF. CDR3 bases: TGTGCCAGCAGCCCCATGGGGGGGATTGAAGCTTTCTTT.

The chain links TRBV7-3 to TRBJ1-1, with 8 bases lining up with TRBD1. The germline gives CDR1 SGHTA, CDR2 FQGTGA. After removal of 5 bases from V and 7 bases from J, the junction contained 6 bases not matched to a gene. CDR3 length: 13 amino acids. CDR3 residues: CASSPGTGIEAFF. The CDR3 DNA sequence: TGTGCCAGCAGCCCGGGGACAGGCATTGAAGCTTTCTTT.